Listed below are T cell receptor beta chains from one sample, sequenced in a study of blood T cell repertoires in COVID-19. Some clones are missing from TCRdb's copy, which holds only in-frame ones; the method was immunoSEQ multiplex PCR. This sample has around 50,000 clones, with more than 70% found just once. The specimen sequenced was peripheral blood. These receptors were obtained from a human donor in a cohort sampled during active COVID-19. Each CDR3 is given with its conserved first and last residue. D genes are given only for firm matches. Clone size is shown for a subset of rows, as once, few, many or a class of expanded clone.

size	D	V	J	DNA	CDR3
few	NA	TRBV7-9	TRBJ1-5	TGTGCCAGCAGCTGGGGGGGAAATCAGCCCCAGCATTTT	CASSWGGNQPQHF
NA	TRBD2	TRBV6-5	TRBJ2-3	TGTGCCAGCAGCTTAGCGGGAGAGGGGACAGATACGCAGTATTTT	CASSLAGEGTDTQYF
NA	NA	TRBV19	TRBJ2-2	TGTGCCAGCGCCCCCAGGGGACCTGTGGGGGCCGGGGAGCTGTTTTTT	CASAPRGPVGAGELFF
NA	TRBD1	TRBV6-2/TRBV6-3	TRBJ2-7	TGTGCCAGCAGTACGATGGACAGGGTCTACGAGCAGTACTTC	CASSTMDRVYEQYF
NA	TRBD1	TRBV6-6	TRBJ2-7	TGTGCCAGCAGTTTATCCGGGACAGGGGTCCACGAGCAGTACTTC	CASSLSGTGVHEQYF
NA	TRBD1	TRBV6-5	TRBJ1-5	TGTGCCAGCAGCAGAGGACAGGGTCGCAATCAGCCCCAGCATTTT	CASSRGQGRNQPQHF
once	TRBD1	TRBV7-2	TRBJ1-1	TGTGCCAGCAGCGATGACAGGGGATGGGGGAACACTGAAGCTTTCTTT	CASSDDRGWGNTEAFF
NA	NA	TRBV5-1	TRBJ2-3	TGCGCCAGCAGCTTGGACAAACTAAAGACAGATACGCAGTATTTT	CASSLDKLKTDTQYF
NA	NA	TRBV27	TRBJ2-7	TGTGCCAGCAGTTTCCTGAGCTCCTACGAGCAGTACTTC	CASSFLSSYEQYF
once	NA	TRBV19	TRBJ1-2	TGTGCCAGTAGTATACTAGGGGAGGACTATGGCTACACCTTC	CASSILGEDYGYTF
NA	TRBD1	TRBV7-2	TRBJ1-1	TGTGCCAGCAGCCTTGGACAGGGCGTCGCTGAAGCTTTCTTT	CASSLGQGVAEAFF
NA	NA	TRBV30	TRBJ1-6	TGTGCCTGGAACGGGGAAGCCTTGAATTCACCCCTCCACTTT	CAWNGEALNSPLHF
NA	NA	TRBV5-4	TRBJ2-5	TGTGCCAGCAGCTTGGCTGGACAGAGTAGAAAGACCCAGTACTTC	CASSLAGQSRKTQYF
NA	NA	TRBV7-9	TRBJ1-4	TGTGCCAGCAGCGGGGGGGCCCCTGGGGGCAAGGGTGAAAAACTGTTTTTT	CASSGGAPGGKGEKLFF
NA	NA	TRBV23-1	TRBJ1-4	TGCGCCAGCAGTCAATTCGTTCTCACGGAGGGGTTGAATGAAAAACTGTTTTTT	CASSQFVLTEGLNEKLFF
NA	TRBD1	TRBV7-2	TRBJ2-1	TGTGCCAGCAGCCCCATGCCTAGGACAGGGGGGACCTACAATGAGCAGTTCTTC	CASSPMPRTGGTYNEQFF
NA	NA	TRBV14	TRBJ1-2	TGTGCCAGCAGCCTTAGTACACTGGGGACATATGGCTACACCTTC	CASSLSTLGTYGYTF
NA	NA	TRBV9	TRBJ1-2	TGTGCCAGCAGCGTAGGAGGTTCGGGGTTATACTATGGCTACACCTTC	CASSVGGSGLYYGYTF
few	NA	TRBV2	TRBJ1-5	TGTGCCAGCAGTCAGGGGCGGCCCCAGCATTTT	CASSQGRPQHF
NA	TRBD1	TRBV6-1	TRBJ2-5	TGTGCCAGCAGTGAAATGACAGGGGGCATAGAGACCCAGTACTTC	CASSEMTGGIETQYF
NA	NA	TRBV27	TRBJ2-1	TGTGCCAGCAGTCCCCAGGGTTTTGGGGAAGCCTCCTACAATGAGCAGTTCTTC	CASSPQGFGEASYNEQFF
NA	NA	TRBV10-2	TRBJ2-7	TGCGCCAGCAGTGAAGGGGGGGGACGTTCCGAGTACTTC	CASSEGGGRSEYF
NA	NA	TRBV11-3	TRBJ2-2	TGTGCCAGCAGCCCCGGAGCGAACACCGGGGAGCTGTTTTTT	CASSPGANTGELFF
NA	TRBD2	TRBV27	TRBJ2-3	TGTGCCAGCAGTCCCACGAAGATGCGGGGGGGCCTCAACTGGGTAGATACGCAGTATTTT	CASSPTKMRGGLNWVDTQYF
NA	TRBD2	TRBV7-8	TRBJ2-1	TGTGCCAGCAGCTTAGTTGCATCGGGGGGATACAATGAGCAGTTCTTC	CASSLVASGGYNEQFF
NA	TRBD2	TRBV7-9	TRBJ2-1	TGTGCCAGCAGCAAGGGGTCTAGCGGGAGGGGATACAATGAGCAGTTCTTC	CASSKGSSGRGYNEQFF
NA	TRBD1	TRBV27	TRBJ2-7	TGTGCCAGTCCGAGACAGGGGGCTGGCGAGCAGTACTTC	CASPRQGAGEQYF
NA	TRBD2	TRBV11-3	TRBJ2-3	TGTGCCAGCAGCCCAGGGACTAGCGGTACCACAGATACGCAGTATTTT	CASSPGTSGTTDTQYF
NA	NA	TRBV6-6	TRBJ1-1	TGTGCCAGCAGAATCCGGGACAAGAACACTGAAGCTTTCTTT	CASRIRDKNTEAFF
NA	NA	TRBV3-1/TRBV3-2	TRBJ1-1	TGTGCCAGCAGCCCAGGGTTTCCCCCGGAAGCTTTCTTT	CASSPGFPPEAFF
few	NA	TRBV10-1	TRBJ2-2	TGCGCCAGCAGTGAGAGGTGGGCCGCGAACACCGGGGAGCTGTTTTTT	CASSERWAANTGELFF
NA	TRBD1	TRBV28	TRBJ1-5	TGTGCCAGCAGTTTATTACAGGGGGCTCAGCCCCAGCATTTT	CASSLLQGAQPQHF
NA	NA	TRBV15	TRBJ1-4	TGTGCCACCAGCAGAGATCGGCAGGGCGAAAAACTGTTTTTT	CATSRDRQGEKLFF
NA	NA	TRBV18	TRBJ1-1	TGTGCCAGCTCACCCGGCCGGGGTCTGAACACTGAAGCTTTCTTT	CASSPGRGLNTEAFF
NA	NA	TRBV5-5	TRBJ1-1	TGTGCCAGCAGCTTGAGGACAGCGAACACTGAAGCTTTCTTT	CASSLRTANTEAFF
NA	TRBD2	TRBV6-2/TRBV6-3	TRBJ2-7	TGTGCCAGCACCCCGGGACTAGTAGCCTACGAGCAGTACTTC	CASTPGLVAYEQYF
NA	NA	TRBV7-2	TRBJ2-5	TGTGCCAGCAGCCCCATAAAGGGGGGGCCGGGTCAAGAGACCCAGTACTTC	CASSPIKGGPGQETQYF
NA	TRBD1	TRBV11-2	TRBJ1-4	TGTGCCAGCAGTGTCGGGACAGATAATGAAAAACTGTTTTTT	CASSVGTDNEKLFF
NA	TRBD2	TRBV7-2	TRBJ2-7	TGTGCCAGCAGCCAGACTAGCGCAACCTACGAGCAGTACTTC	CASSQTSATYEQYF
NA	TRBD1	TRBV5-1	TRBJ1-6	TGCGCCAGTGGGCAGGGACAGGGTAATGGGTCACCCCTCCACTTT	CASGQGQGNGSPLHF
NA	TRBD1	TRBV7-3	TRBJ1-1	TGTGCCAGCAGCTCCCGACAGGGGGGTAGCCGTGAAGCTTTCTTT	CASSSRQGGSREAFF
NA	NA	TRBV5-1	TRBJ2-6	TGCGCCAGCAGCCCCCCCAGTTCGGGGTCTGGGGCCAACGTCCTGACTTTC	CASSPPSSGSGANVLTF
NA	NA	TRBV9	TRBJ1-2	TGTGCCAGCAGCTGGGGGCCTCGCTATGGCTACACCTTC	CASSWGPRYGYTF